This T cell receptor beta chain was profiled in a study of regulatory T cells in long-lasting Graves disease. A few counts support this clonotype. The time point denotes: newly diagnosed GD, antithyroid drugs for less than 3 months. PBMC RNA was the source of the TCR library. Arm-PCR of CDR3 regions and iRepertoire HTBI primers were the basis on which TCR beta libraries were built. Each CDR3 protein is one row after TCRdb ran MiXCR on the multiplex PCR reads. The table includes 350,000 to 400,000 distinct CDR3 sequences, about a sixth detected once. The germline gives CDR1 MNHNS, CDR2 SASEGT. The junction had 6 bases not matched to a gene; V was cut back by 7 bases and J by 0 bases. This CDR3 is 16 amino acids long. These same records also appear under a second study, on T cells in Graves' hyperthyroidism and ophthalmopathy.

This specimen was peripheral blood mononuclear cells (PBMCs), taken at new diagnosis, from a patient treated with antithyroid drugs. The sequence was obtained from a woman aged 18 to 35 with Graves disease. This rearrangement joins TRBV6-1 to TRBJ2-6, with 7 bases matching TRBD1. The DNA of the CDR3 is TGTGCCAGCATAAGCAGGGGGTTCTCTGGGGCCAACGTCCTGACTTTC. It is translated as CASISRGFSGANVLTF.